The present T cell receptor (beta chain) was sequenced within a study of blood T cell repertoires in COVID-19. Either two negative PCRs, clearance, or symptom resolution qualified Cohort 3 donors as recovered. The CDR3 runs 15 residues. The germline V gene encodes CDR1 MNHNS and CDR2 SASEGT. With 1 base removed from V and 9 bases from J, the gap between germline ends came to 16 bases. Source study methods: Quantification of nucleated cells was approximated via reference gene primer amplification. Libraries were prepared by immunoSEQ multiplex PCR; TCRdb keeps only in-frame clonotypes and omits some of them. V and J calls and clone size are those listed in that table; D and trimming were worked out from the DNA. The repertoire has roughly 400,000 clones, 90% of them found once; the top ten carry 0.6% to 0.7%.

Sequencing used PBMCs or T cells enriched from blood (not recorded which). The rearrangement joins TRBV6-1 to TRBJ2-1; D might be TRBD1 (5 bases). The origin of this receptor is a man in his late teens or twenties who had recovered from COVID-19. The CDR3 here is CASSEGWQGESEQFF. DNA of the CDR3: TGTGCCAGCAGTGAAGGGTGGCAGGGCGAAAGTGAGCAGTTCTTC.